The 20 T cell receptor beta chains below were found in one sample sequenced in a study of OX40 agonist ivuxolimab in advanced cancers. Assay: immunoSEQ multiplex PCR; the TCRdb copy retains only in-frame clones and omits some. The data contain fewer than 80,000 clones, about 86% of them singletons. The specimen was CD4+ or CD8+ T cells sorted from blood, collected in a trial of the OX40 agonist ivuxolimab. The source of these receptors is an adult with an advanced solid tumor such as melanoma, head and neck, liver or kidney cancer.

The V gene is TRBV9, the J gene TRBJ1-3; the D gene is possibly TRBD1 (5 bases). The CDR3 length is 16 residues. In germline, CDR1 is SGDLS, CDR2 YYNGEE. V was trimmed by 4 bases and J by 3 bases, leaving 17 bases between them. The CDR3 DNA follows: TGTGCCAGCAGCCCCCGTCGCGTGGGGGATGGAAACACCATATATTTT. Translated, it gives CASSPRRVGDGNTIYF.

The rearrangement uses TRBV7-2 and TRBJ2-5, with D possibly called TRBD1 or TRBD2 (6 bases each). The V end was cut by 5 bases, the J end by 4 bases, with 20 bases between. Germline V gene sequence: CDR1 SGHTA, CDR2 FQGNSA. The CDR3 is made up of 16 amino acids. This CDR3 is CASSRQWGAKGETQYF. In DNA, the CDR3 is TGTGCCAGCAGCCGGCAGTGGGGGGCTAAGGGAGAGACCCAGTACTTC.

This rearrangement joins TRBV7-6 to TRBJ1-6, with TRBD1 identical over 9 bases. The CDR3 has 15 amino acids. Looked up from germline, CDR1 is SGHVS and CDR2 is FNYEAQ. V dropped 1 base and J dropped 7; count of bases not matched to a gene: 2. The CDR3 protein is CASSLGGTGNSPLHF. The CDR3 DNA sequence: TGTGCCAGCAGCTTAGGCGGGACAGGGAATTCACCCCTCCACTTT.

The rearrangement links TRBV5-4 to TRBJ1-2; 8 positions match TRBD1. Germline V CDR1 and CDR2: SGHNT, YYREEE (reference sequence). The CDR3 runs to 17 residues. J gave up 2 bases and V 0 bases, and 9 bases lay outside the gene matches. The CDR3 DNA reads as TGTGCCAGCAGCTTGGCTCCACAGGGGGGCTTAAACTATGGCTACACCTTC. Its protein product is CASSLAPQGGLNYGYTF.

The J gene is TRBJ2-1, the V gene TRBV19; 9 positions agree with TRBD1. The CDR3 is 16 amino acids. Germline CDR1 and CDR2: LNHDA and SQIVND (reference sequence). Unmatched junction bases numbered 10, after V lost 7 bases and J lost 3 bases. The CDR3 DNA follows: TGTGCCAGTACCCGCGTGGGGACAGGGTACTACAATGAGCAGTTCTTC. Translated: CASTRVGTGYYNEQFF.

The genes are TRBV2 and TRBJ2-1; 7 nucleotides match TRBD1. This CDR3 is 12 amino acids long. From germline, CDR1 is SNHLY and CDR2 FYNNEI. With 4 bases clipped from V and 10 bases from J, the junction kept 4 bases outside the gene matches. CDR3 sequence: CASSARGFEQFF. As DNA, the CDR3 is TGTGCCAGCAGTGCCAGGGGGTTCGAGCAGTTCTTC. Full variable domain (outside the CDR3, taken from reference TRBV2 and TRBJ2-1): EPEVTQTPSHQVTQMGQEVILRCVPISNHLYFYWYRQILGQKVEFLVSFYNNEISEKSEIFDDQFSVERPDGSNFTLKIRSTKLEDSAMYFCASSARGFEQFFGPGTRLTVL.

The gene calls are TRBV19 and TRBJ2-7; no clear D gene. The ends were cut back, 1 base at V and 3 bases at J, with 13 bases in the middle. Germline CDR1 and CDR2: LNHDA and SQIVND (reference sequence). The CDR3 is 15 residues long. CDR3 bases: TGTGCCAGTAGTATAGCGGGCCACGGAGACTACGAGCAGTACTTC. Its protein product is CASSIAGHGDYEQYF.

The chain's CDR3 is CASSFNRQQSGNTIYF. The CDR3 DNA is TGTGCCAGCAGCTTCAACCGACAGCAGTCTGGAAACACCATATATTTT. The genes are TRBV13 and TRBJ1-3, with a possible D match to TRBD1 (5 bases). V gave up 3 bases and J gave up 1 base, with 13 bases separating them. The germline gives CDR1 PRHDT, CDR2 FYEKMQ (reference sequence). The CDR3 consists of 16 residues.

V gene TRBV19 combines with J gene TRBJ2-2, with D unclear. Germline assignment: CDR1 LNHDA and CDR2 SQIVND (reference sequence). There are 14 residues in the CDR3. V was cut by 6 bases and J by 2 bases, with 10 bases left in between. The CDR3 DNA is TGTGCCAGTAGCTTGGCAAGTAACACCGGGGAGCTGTTTTTT. Protein sequence: CASSLASNTGELFF.

The chain employs TRBV7-9 and TRBJ2-7; D remains ambiguous. The CDR3 is made up of 14 amino acids. Trimming took 1 base from V and 6 from J, leaving 13 bases between them. Germline V gene lookup returns CDR1 SEHNR and CDR2 FQNEAQ (reference sequence). CDR3: CASSLVGFLGEQYF. As DNA, the CDR3 is TGTGCCAGCAGCTTAGTGGGGTTTTTGGGCGAGCAGTACTTC.

The rearrangement links TRBV18 to TRBJ2-7; D is possibly TRBD1 (5 bases). The CDR3 is 15 amino acids. V was trimmed by 3 bases and J by 1 base, leaving 13 bases between them. Germline V gives CDR1 KGHSH, CDR2 LQKENI. The CDR3 sequence is CASSPGLEGSYEQYF. CDR3 nucleotides: TGTGCCAGCTCACCGGGGCTAGAAGGATCCTACGAGCAGTACTTC.

The genes are TRBV10-2 and TRBJ1-3; a possible D gene is TRBD1 (6 bases). In germline, CDR1 is WSHSY, CDR2 SAAADI. This CDR3 has 13 amino acids. The ends were cut back, 8 bases at V and 0 bases at J, with 8 bases in the middle. The CDR3 DNA reads as TGCGCCAGCGAGACAGGCTCTGGAAACACCATATATTTT. Amino acids: CASETGSGNTIYF.

This clone was recorded only once. The chain couples TRBV7-2 to TRBJ1-2, with TRBD1 matching over 9 bases. The J segment lost 2 bases and the V segment lost 5 bases, leaving 3 bases of the junction unmatched. The CDR3 is made up of 14 amino acids. Germline CDR1 and CDR2: SGHTA and FQGNSA. CDR3 in DNA: TGTGCCAGCAGCCTAGGACAGGGGAACTATGGCTACACCTTC. Translating it yields CASSLGQGNYGYTF.

This clone was observed a handful of times. V usage is TRBV5-4 and J usage is TRBJ1-1; perhaps TRBD1 as D (6 bases). V shed 4 bases and J shed 0 bases, with 13 bases lying between them. The germline CDR1 and CDR2 sequences are SGHNT and YYREEE (reference sequence). The CDR3 sequence is 15 residues long. The chain's CDR3 is CASSVDSLLNTEAFF. DNA of the CDR3: TGTGCCAGCAGCGTGGACAGCCTATTGAACACTGAAGCTTTCTTT.

This rearrangement joins TRBV7-9 to TRBJ2-5, with 8 positions matching TRBD1. Germline V gene data show CDR1 as SEHNR and CDR2 as FQNEAQ (reference sequence). V gave up 4 bases and J gave up 4 bases; unmatched junction bases: 5. The CDR3 runs to 14 residues. CDR3 residues: CASSSTGGRETQYF. The CDR3 DNA reads TGTGCCAGCAGCTCCACAGGGGGTAGAGAGACCCAGTACTTC.

This chain connects TRBV7-2 to TRBJ1-2, with D tentatively TRBD1 (6 bases). Trimming left V 6 bases short and J 1 base short, with 9 bases between. This CDR3 is 13 amino acids long. CDR1 and CDR2 (germline): SGHTA, FQGNSA. The CDR3 nucleotides are TGTGCCAGCAGGGAGGACAGTAACTATGGCTACACCTTC. It encodes CASREDSNYGYTF.

J is TRBJ2-2 and V is TRBV5-6, with a weak D call TRBD2 (6 bases). The CDR3 extends over 15 amino acids. Trimming took 5 bases from V and 0 from J, leaving 11 bases between them. Germline CDR1 SGHDT, CDR2 YYEEEE. The CDR3 loop reads CASRLGLSNTGELFF. DNA for the CDR3: TGTGCCAGCAGACTGGGACTCTCGAACACCGGGGAGCTGTTTTTT.

The CDR3 reads CASSLDRGKDTQYF. For the CDR3, the DNA is TGTGCCAGCAGCTTGGACAGGGGGAAAGATACGCAGTATTTT. This chain joins TRBV5-5 and TRBJ2-3; 8 bases map to TRBD1. The CDR3 covers 14 residues. V shed 0 bases and J 5 bases; nucleotides not matched to a gene: 2. Germline V gene lookup returns CDR1 SGHKS and CDR2 YYEKEE (reference sequence).

The chain carries TRBV18 and TRBJ1-6; tentative D call: TRBD1 (5 bases). The CDR3 spans 14 residues. V shed 1 base and J shed 13 bases, with 14 bases lying between them. CDR1 is KGHSH and CDR2 is LQKENI in the germline V gene. CDR3: CASSPQAQDGPLHF. CDR3 nucleotides: TGTGCCAGCTCACCACAGGCACAGGACGGGCCCCTCCACTTT.

The chain uses TRBV18 and TRBJ2-5; 7 bases match TRBD1. CDR3 size: 14 residues. The J segment lost 5 bases and the V segment lost 2 bases, leaving 5 bases of the junction unmatched. Germline V gene lookup returns CDR1 KGHSH and CDR2 LQKENI. The CDR3 sequence is CASSPSGQRETQYF. The CDR3, as DNA: TGTGCCAGCTCACCATCGGGACAGCGGGAGACCCAGTACTTC.